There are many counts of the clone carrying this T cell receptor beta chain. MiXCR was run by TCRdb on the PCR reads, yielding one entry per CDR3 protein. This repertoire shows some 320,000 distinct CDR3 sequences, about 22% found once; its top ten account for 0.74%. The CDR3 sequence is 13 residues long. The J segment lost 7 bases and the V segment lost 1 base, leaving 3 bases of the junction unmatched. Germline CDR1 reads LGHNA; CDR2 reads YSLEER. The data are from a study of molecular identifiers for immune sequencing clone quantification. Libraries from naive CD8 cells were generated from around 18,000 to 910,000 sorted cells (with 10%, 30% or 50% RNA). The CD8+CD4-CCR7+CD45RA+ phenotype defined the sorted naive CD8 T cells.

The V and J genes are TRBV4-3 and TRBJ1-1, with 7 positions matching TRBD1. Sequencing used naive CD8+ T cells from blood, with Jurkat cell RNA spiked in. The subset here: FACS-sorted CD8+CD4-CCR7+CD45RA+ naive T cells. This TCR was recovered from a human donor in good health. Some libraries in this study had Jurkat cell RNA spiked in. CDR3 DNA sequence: TGCGCCAGCAGCCAAGGACAGGGCCGTGAAGCTTTCTTT. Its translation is CASSQGQGREAFF.